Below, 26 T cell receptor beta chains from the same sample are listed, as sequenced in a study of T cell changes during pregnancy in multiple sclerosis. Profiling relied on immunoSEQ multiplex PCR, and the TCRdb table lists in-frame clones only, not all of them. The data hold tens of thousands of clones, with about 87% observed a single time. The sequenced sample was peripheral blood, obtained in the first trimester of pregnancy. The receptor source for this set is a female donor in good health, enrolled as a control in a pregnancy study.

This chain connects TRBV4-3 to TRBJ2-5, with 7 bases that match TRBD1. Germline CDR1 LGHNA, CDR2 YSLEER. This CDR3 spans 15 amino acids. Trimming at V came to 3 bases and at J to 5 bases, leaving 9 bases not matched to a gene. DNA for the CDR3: TGCGCCAGCAGCCAGGCCGGGACAGCGCGCGAGACCCAGTACTTC. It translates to CASSQAGTARETQYF.

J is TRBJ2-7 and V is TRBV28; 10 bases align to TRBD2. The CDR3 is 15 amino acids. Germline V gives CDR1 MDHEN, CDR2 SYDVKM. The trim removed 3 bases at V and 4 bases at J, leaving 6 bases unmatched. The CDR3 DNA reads TGTGCCAGCAGTTTTGAACTAGCGGGATCTTACGAGCAGTACTTC. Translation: CASSFELAGSYEQYF. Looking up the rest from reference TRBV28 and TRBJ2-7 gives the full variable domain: DVKVTQSSRYLVKRTGEKVFLECVQDMDHENMFWYRQDPGLGLRLIYFSYDVKMKEKGDIPEGYSVSREKKERFSLILESASTNQTSMYLCASSFELAGSYEQYFGPGTRLTVT.

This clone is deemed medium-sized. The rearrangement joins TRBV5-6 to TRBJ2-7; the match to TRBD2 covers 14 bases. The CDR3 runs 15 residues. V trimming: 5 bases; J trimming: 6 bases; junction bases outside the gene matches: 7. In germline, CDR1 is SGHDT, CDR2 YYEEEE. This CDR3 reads CASSSGLAGGFEQYF. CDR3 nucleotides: TGTGCCAGCAGTTCCGGACTAGCGGGGGGTTTCGAGCAGTACTTC.

The CDR3 DNA reads as TGCGCCAGCAGCCAACCGGGACAGGGGACCTCCGAGCAGTACTTC. Translating it yields CASSQPGQGTSEQYF. The V gene is TRBV4-1, the J gene TRBJ2-7; 10 positions agree with TRBD1. With V trimmed by 2 bases and J by 6 bases, 7 bases remained unmatched. The length of the CDR3 is 15 residues. Germline CDR1 is MGHRA and CDR2 is YSYEKL.

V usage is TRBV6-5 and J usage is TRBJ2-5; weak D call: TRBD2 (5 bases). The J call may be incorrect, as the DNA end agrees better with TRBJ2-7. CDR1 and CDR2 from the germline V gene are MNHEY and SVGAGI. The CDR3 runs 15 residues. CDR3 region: CASSLGNGQRHEQYF. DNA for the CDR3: TGTGCCAGCAGTTTAGGGAACGGCCAGCGGCACGAGCAGTACTTC.

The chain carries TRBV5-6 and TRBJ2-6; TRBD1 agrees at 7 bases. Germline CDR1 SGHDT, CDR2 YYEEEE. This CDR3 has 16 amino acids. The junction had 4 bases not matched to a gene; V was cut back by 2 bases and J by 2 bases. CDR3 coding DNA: TGTGCCAGCAGCTTAGCCAGGGGGACTGGGGCCAACGTCCTGACTTTC. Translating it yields CASSLARGTGANVLTF.

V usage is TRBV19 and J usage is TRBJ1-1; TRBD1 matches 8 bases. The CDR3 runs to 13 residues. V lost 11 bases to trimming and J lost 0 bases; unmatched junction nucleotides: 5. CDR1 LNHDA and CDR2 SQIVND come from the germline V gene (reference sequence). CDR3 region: CASRTGLNTEAFF. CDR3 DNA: TGTGCCTCCAGGACAGGGTTGAACACTGAAGCTTTCTTT.

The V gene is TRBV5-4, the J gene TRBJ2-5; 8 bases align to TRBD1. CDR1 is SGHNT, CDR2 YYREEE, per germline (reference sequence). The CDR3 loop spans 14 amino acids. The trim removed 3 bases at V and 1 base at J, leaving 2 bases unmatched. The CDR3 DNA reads TGTGCCAGCAGCTGGACAGGGCTCCAAGAGACCCAGTACTTC. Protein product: CASSWTGLQETQYF.

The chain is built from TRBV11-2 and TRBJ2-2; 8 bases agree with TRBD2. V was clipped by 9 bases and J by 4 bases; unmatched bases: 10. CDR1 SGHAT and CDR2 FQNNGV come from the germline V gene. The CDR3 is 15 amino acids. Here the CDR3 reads CASMAGLAGTGELFF. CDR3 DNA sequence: TGTGCCAGTATGGCGGGGCTAGCGGGCACCGGGGAGCTGTTTTTT.

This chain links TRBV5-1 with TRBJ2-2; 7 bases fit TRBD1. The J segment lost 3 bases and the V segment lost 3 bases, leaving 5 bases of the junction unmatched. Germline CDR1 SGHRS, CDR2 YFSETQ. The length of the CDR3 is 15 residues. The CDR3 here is CASSSGTADTGELFF. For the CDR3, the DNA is TGCGCCAGCAGCTCCGGGACAGCGGACACCGGGGAGCTGTTTTTT.

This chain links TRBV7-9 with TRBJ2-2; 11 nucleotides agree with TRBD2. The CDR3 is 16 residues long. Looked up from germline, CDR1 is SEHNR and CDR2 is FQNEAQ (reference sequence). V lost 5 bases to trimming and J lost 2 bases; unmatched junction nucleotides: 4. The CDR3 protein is CASSHGTSGNTGELFF. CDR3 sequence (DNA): TGTGCCAGCAGCCACGGGACTAGCGGAAACACCGGGGAGCTGTTTTTT.

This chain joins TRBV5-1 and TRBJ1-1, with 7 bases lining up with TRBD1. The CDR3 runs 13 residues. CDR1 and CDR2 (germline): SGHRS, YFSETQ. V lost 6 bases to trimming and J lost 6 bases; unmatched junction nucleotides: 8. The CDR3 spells CASTLQGSAEAFF. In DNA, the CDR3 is TGCGCCAGCACCCTACAGGGGAGCGCTGAAGCTTTCTTT.

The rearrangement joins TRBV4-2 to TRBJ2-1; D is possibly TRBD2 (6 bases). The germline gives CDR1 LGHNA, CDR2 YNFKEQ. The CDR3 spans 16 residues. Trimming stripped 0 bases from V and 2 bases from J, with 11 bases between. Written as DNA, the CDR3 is TGTGCCAGCAGCCAAGATGGAGGGAGCCCCTACAATGAGCAGTTCTTC. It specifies CASSQDGGSPYNEQFF.

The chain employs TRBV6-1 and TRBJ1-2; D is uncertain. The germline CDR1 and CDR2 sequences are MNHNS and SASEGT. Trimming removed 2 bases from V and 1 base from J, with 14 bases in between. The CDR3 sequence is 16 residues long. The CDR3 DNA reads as TGTGCCAGCAGTGAATTTTCAGTTGGGAGTAACTATGGCTACACCTTC. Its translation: CASSEFSVGSNYGYTF.

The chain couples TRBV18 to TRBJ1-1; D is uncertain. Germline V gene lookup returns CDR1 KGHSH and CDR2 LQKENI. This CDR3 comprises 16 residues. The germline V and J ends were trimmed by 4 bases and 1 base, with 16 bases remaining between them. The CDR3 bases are TGTGCCAGCTCACTCCCCAGGAGGTGGGGGAACACTGAAGCTTTCTTT. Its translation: CASSLPRRWGNTEAFF.

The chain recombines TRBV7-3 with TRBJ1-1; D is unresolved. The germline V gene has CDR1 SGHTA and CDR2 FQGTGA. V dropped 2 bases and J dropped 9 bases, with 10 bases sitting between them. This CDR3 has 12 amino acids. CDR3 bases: TGTGCCAGCAGCTTAGGCTGGACTAAAGCTTTCTTT. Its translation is CASSLGWTKAFF.

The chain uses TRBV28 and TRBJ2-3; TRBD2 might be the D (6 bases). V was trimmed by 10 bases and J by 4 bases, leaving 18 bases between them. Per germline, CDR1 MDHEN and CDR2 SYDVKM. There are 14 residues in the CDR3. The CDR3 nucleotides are TGTGCCACCAGGGCGGTGGGGGAGGCAGATACGCAGTATTTT. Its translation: CATRAVGEADTQYF.

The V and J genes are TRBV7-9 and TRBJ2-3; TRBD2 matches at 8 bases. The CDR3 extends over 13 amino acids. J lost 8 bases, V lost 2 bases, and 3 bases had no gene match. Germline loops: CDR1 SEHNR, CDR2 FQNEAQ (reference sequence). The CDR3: CASSLSGGGTQYF. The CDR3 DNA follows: TGTGCCAGCAGCTTAAGCGGGGGCGGTACGCAGTATTTT.

The CDR3 region is CASSLWRGTGANVLTF. The CDR3 region has the DNA TGTGCCAGCAGTTTATGGCGGGGGACTGGGGCCAACGTCCTGACTTTC. The chain couples TRBV28 to TRBJ2-6, with 7 bases lining up with TRBD2. The V gene's germline CDR1 is MDHEN and CDR2 SYDVKM. CDR3 length: 16 residues. J gave up 2 bases and V 0 bases, and 1 base lay outside the gene matches.

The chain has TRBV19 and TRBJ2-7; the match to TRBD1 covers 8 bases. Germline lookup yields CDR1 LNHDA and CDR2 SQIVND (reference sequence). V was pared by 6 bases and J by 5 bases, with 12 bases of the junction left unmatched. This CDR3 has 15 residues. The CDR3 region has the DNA TGTGCCAGTAGCTATGCGCTGGACAGGGATGACGAGCAGTACTTC. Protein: CASSYALDRDDEQYF.

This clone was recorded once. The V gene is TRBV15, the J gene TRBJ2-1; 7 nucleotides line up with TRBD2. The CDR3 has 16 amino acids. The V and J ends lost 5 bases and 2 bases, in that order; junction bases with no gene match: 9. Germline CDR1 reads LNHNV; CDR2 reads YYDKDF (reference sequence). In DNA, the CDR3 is TGTGCCACCAGCGGCTTTAAGCGGGGTACCTACAATGAGCAGTTCTTC. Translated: CATSGFKRGTYNEQFF.

The CDR3 nucleotides read TGTGCCAGCAGCCGAAGCAGCAGACTCGCAAACATTCAGTACTTC. This encodes CASSRSSRLANIQYF. This chain uses TRBV11-2 with TRBJ2-4; D is undetermined. The CDR3 has 15 amino acids. The V end lost 5 bases, the J end lost 6 bases, and 17 bases lay between the germline ends. The V gene's germline CDR1 is SGHAT and CDR2 FQNNGV.

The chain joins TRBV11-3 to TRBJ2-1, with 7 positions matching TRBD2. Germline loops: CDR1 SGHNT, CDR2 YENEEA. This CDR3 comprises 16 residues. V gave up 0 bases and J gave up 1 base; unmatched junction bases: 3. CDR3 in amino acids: CASSLEGGGSYNEQFF. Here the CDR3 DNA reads TGTGCCAGCAGCTTAGAGGGGGGGGGTTCCTACAATGAGCAGTTCTTC.

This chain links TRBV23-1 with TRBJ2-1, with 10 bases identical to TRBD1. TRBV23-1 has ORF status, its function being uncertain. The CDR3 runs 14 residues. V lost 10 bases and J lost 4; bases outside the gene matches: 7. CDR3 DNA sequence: TGCGCCACGCGGGGGGACAGGGGTTACAATGAGCAGTTCTTC. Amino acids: CATRGDRGYNEQFF.

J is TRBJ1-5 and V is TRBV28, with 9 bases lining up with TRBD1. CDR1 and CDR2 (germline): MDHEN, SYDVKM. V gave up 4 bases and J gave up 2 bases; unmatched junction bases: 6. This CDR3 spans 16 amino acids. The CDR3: CASSSGTGQGNQPQHF. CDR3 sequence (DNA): TGTGCCAGCAGTTCCGGGACAGGGCAGGGCAATCAGCCCCAGCATTTT. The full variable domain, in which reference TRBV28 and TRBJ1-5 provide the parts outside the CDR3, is DVKVTQSSRYLVKRTGEKVFLECVQDMDHENMFWYRQDPGLGLRLIYFSYDVKMKEKGDIPEGYSVSREKKERFSLILESASTNQTSMYLCASSSGTGQGNQPQHFGDGTRLSIL.

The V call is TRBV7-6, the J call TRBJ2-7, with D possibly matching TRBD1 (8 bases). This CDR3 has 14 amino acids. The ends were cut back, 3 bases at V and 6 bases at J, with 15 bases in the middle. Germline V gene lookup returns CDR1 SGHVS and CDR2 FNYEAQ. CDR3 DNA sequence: TGTGCCAGCAGCTTGGCCACAGGGGGGGCCGAGCAGTACTTC. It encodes CASSLATGGAEQYF.